Listed below are T cell receptor beta chains from one sample, sequenced in a study of blood T cell repertoires in COVID-19. Sequencing used immunoSEQ multiplex PCR; TCRdb keeps in-frame clones, though not all of them. The sample includes about 220,000 clones, roughly 75% of them seen just once. Input material: peripheral blood. These receptors were obtained from a woman in her 70s with acute or convalescent COVID-19. CDR3s include the opening cysteine and the closing phenylalanine or tryptophan. D genes are given only for firm matches. Expanded clones get a size class; other rows say once, few or many, or leave the size out.

TRBD1,TRBJ2-7,NA,TRBV30,13,CAYKQGTDYEQYF,TGTGCCTACAAACAGGGGACCGACTACGAGCAGTACTTC
NA,TRBJ1-5,NA,TRBV6-5,14,CASSREGGGQPQHF,TGTGCCAGCAGCCGGGAGGGCGGGGGACAGCCCCAGCATTTT
NA,TRBJ2-5,NA,TRBV11-1,13,CASSKTRGETQYF,TGTGCCAGCAGCAAGACTAGAGGAGAGACCCAGTACTTC
NA,TRBJ2-1,NA,TRBV5-1,12,CASSFSYNEQFF,TGCGCCAGCAGCTTCAGCTACAATGAGCAGTTCTTC
NA,TRBJ1-1,NA,TRBV19,17,CASSLGVGRNLNTEAFF,TGTGCCAGTAGTTTAGGGGTTGGCAGGAACCTGAACACTGAAGCTTTCTTT
TRBD2,TRBJ2-5,NA,TRBV20-1,15,CSASTVAGGQETQYF,TGCAGTGCTAGTACGGTAGCGGGGGGCCAAGAGACCCAGTACTTC
TRBD1,TRBJ2-1,NA,TRBV29-1,13,CSVGTGGYNEQFF,TGCAGCGTGGGGACAGGGGGATACAATGAGCAGTTCTTC
TRBD2,TRBJ2-6,few,TRBV3-1/TRBV3-2,17,CASSLGGTFSGANVLTF,TGTGCCAGCAGCCTGGGGGGGACTTTCTCTGGGGCCAACGTCCTGACTTTC
NA,TRBJ2-3,NA,TRBV6-5,13,CASSYGTRNTQYF,TGTGCCAGCAGTTACGGCACTAGGAATACGCAGTATTTT
TRBD2,TRBJ2-3,NA,TRBV12-5,17,CASGLGVDSGSTDTQYF,TGTGCTAGTGGTTTGGGGGTCGATAGCGGGAGCACAGATACGCAGTATTTT
TRBD1,TRBJ2-5,NA,TRBV28,15,CASSLPGQGRETQYF,TGTGCCAGCAGTTTACCGGGACAGGGTCGGGAGACCCAGTACTTC
NA,TRBJ1-5,once,TRBV30,13,CAWETGSGQPQHF,TGTGCCTGGGAAACAGGGTCGGGGCAGCCCCAGCATTTT
NA,TRBJ1-3,NA,TRBV14,18,CASSQFQDRSFSGNTIYF,TGTGCCAGCAGCCAATTTCAGGACAGATCCTTCTCTGGAAACACCATATATTTT
TRBD2,TRBJ2-1,NA,TRBV2,16,CASCILAGALYNEQFF,TGTGCCAGCTGTATTTTAGCGGGGGCCCTATACAATGAGCAGTTCTTC
TRBD1,TRBJ2-7,once,TRBV7-2,14,CASLNRGHDYEQYF,TGTGCCAGCTTGAACAGGGGGCATGACTACGAGCAGTACTTC
NA,TRBJ2-7,NA,TRBV28,15,CASSPPGDSGYEQYF,TGTGCCAGCAGTCCCCCCGGTGATAGCGGCTACGAGCAGTACTTC
NA,TRBJ2-5,NA,TRBV15,15,CATSRATGSKKTQYF,TGTGCCACCAGCAGAGCAACAGGGTCGAAAAAGACCCAGTACTTC
TRBD1,TRBJ2-5,NA,TRBV10-3,15,CAISEGQGKQETQYF,TGTGCCATCAGTGAAGGACAGGGAAAACAAGAGACCCAGTACTTC
TRBD1,TRBJ2-2,NA,TRBV28,14,CASHGTVNTGELFF,TGTGCCAGCCATGGGACAGTTAATACCGGGGAGCTGTTTTTT
NA,TRBJ2-3,NA,TRBV7-2,14,CASSLVGGTDTQYF,TGTGCCAGCAGCTTAGTCGGGGGCACAGATACGCAGTATTTT
TRBD1,TRBJ2-6,NA,TRBV19,15,CASSTRQGRANVLTF,TGTGCCAGTAGTACCCGACAGGGTAGGGCCAACGTCCTGACTTTC
TRBD1,TRBJ1-4,NA,TRBV6-5,15,CASSYQGAANEKLFF,TGTGCCAGCAGTTACCAGGGGGCTGCTAATGAAAAACTGTTTTTT
NA,TRBJ1-3,NA,TRBV6-1,12,CASSELGNTIYF,TGTGCCAGCAGTGAACTCGGAAACACCATATATTTT
NA,TRBJ2-5,NA,TRBV10-3,13,CAIKEPMIETQYF,TGTGCCATCAAAGAGCCCATGATCGAGACCCAGTACTTC
NA,TRBJ2-7,NA,TRBV5-1,13,CASSLVAEHEQYF,TGCGCCAGCAGCTTGGTGGCTGAACACGAGCAGTACTTC
TRBD2,TRBJ2-1,NA,TRBV15,15,CATSRTSGGAREQFF,TGTGCCACCAGCAGAACTAGCGGGGGGGCGCGTGAGCAGTTCTTC
NA,TRBJ1-1,NA,TRBV24-1,13,CATSMGGSAEAFF,TGTGCCACCTCAATGGGGGGGAGCGCTGAAGCTTTCTTT
NA,TRBJ1-2,NA,TRBV5-1,16,CASSLNGGLTNYGYTF,TGCGCCAGCAGCCTCAATGGAGGTCTTACTAACTATGGCTACACCTTC
TRBD2,TRBJ2-1,NA,TRBV7-2,16,CASSPELAGLNNEQFF,TGTGCCAGCAGCCCCGAACTAGCGGGATTAAACAATGAGCAGTTCTTC
TRBD2,TRBJ2-5,NA,TRBV11-2,15,CASSFPGLGQETQYF,TGTGCCAGCAGCTTTCCGGGACTAGGACAAGAGACCCAGTACTTC
NA,TRBJ2-7,NA,TRBV2,12,CASNGGNYEQYF,TGTGCCAGCAATGGTGGCAACTACGAGCAGTACTTC
NA,TRBJ2-3,NA,TRBV6-4,16,CASSDWPRGSTDTQYF,TGTGCCAGCAGTGACTGGCCCCGGGGGAGCACAGATACGCAGTATTTT
NA,TRBJ2-1,few,TRBV5-4,13,CASSRESSTEQFF,TGTGCCAGCAGCCGCGAGAGTAGCACGGAGCAGTTCTTC
NA,TRBJ2-7,NA,TRBV28,12,CASSLTSSEQYF,TGTGCCAGCAGTTTAACTAGTTCCGAGCAGTACTTC
TRBD1,TRBJ1-3,NA,TRBV24-1,15,CATSDGGQGRNTIYF,TGTGCCACCAGTGACGGGGGACAGGGAAGAAACACCATATATTTT
TRBD1,TRBJ2-5,NA,TRBV10-3,14,CAISSGTELETQYF,TGTGCCATCTCTTCCGGGACAGAGCTAGAGACCCAGTACTTC
NA,TRBJ2-7,NA,TRBV5-1,13,CASSLGTGYEQYF,TGCGCCAGCAGCTTGGGCACAGGTTACGAGCAGTACTTC
TRBD2,TRBJ2-7,once,TRBV30,15,CAWSPGLAGAYEQYF,TGTGCCTGGAGTCCAGGACTAGCGGGGGCCTACGAGCAGTACTTC
TRBD2,TRBJ2-7,NA,TRBV5-1,17,CASSRTSGGLSSYEQYF,TGCGCCAGCAGCCGGACTAGCGGGGGCCTCAGCTCCTACGAGCAGTACTTC
NA,TRBJ1-2,few,TRBV10-3,13,CAITTTGNYGYTF,TGTGCCATCACTACCACAGGGAACTATGGCTACACCTTC
NA,TRBJ1-3,NA,TRBV19,14,CASSSQGPGNTIYF,TGTGCCAGTAGTTCCCAGGGCCCTGGAAACACCATATATTTT
TRBD1,TRBJ2-1,NA,TRBV10-1,15,CASSAPGTGRNEQFF,TGCGCCAGCAGTGCCCCCGGGACAGGGCGCAATGAGCAGTTCTTC
TRBD1,TRBJ1-1,NA,TRBV5-6,17,CASSRGQGETMNTEAFF,TGTGCCAGCAGCCGGGGACAGGGTGAAACAATGAACACTGAAGCTTTCTTT
NA,TRBJ1-4,few,TRBV5-1,16,CASSQGSGAGNEKLFF,TGCGCCAGCAGCCAAGGGAGCGGGGCCGGGAATGAAAAACTGTTTTTT
NA,TRBJ1-2,NA,TRBV9,14,CASSTELLGYGYTF,TGTGCCAGCAGCACTGAGCTACTAGGGTATGGCTACACCTTC
TRBD2,TRBJ2-5,NA,TRBV7-2,13,CASSVRGGETQYF,TGTGCCAGCAGCGTGAGGGGAGGGGAGACCCAGTACTTC
TRBD1,TRBJ1-2,NA,TRBV9,15,CASSPQETGVYGYTF,TGTGCCAGCAGCCCTCAAGAGACAGGGGTCTATGGCTACACCTTC
TRBD2,TRBJ2-3,NA,TRBV5-1,15,CASSLVSGESDTQYF,TGCGCCAGCAGCTTGGTTAGCGGGGAATCAGATACGCAGTATTTT
TRBD1,TRBJ2-2,NA,TRBV24-1,15,CATGAGTGYTGELFF,TGTGCCACCGGAGCCGGGACAGGGTACACCGGGGAGCTGTTTTTT
TRBD1,TRBJ1-1,NA,TRBV6-5,13,CAIRTGMNTEAFF,TGTGCCATACGGACAGGGATGAACACTGAAGCTTTCTTT
NA,TRBJ1-2,once,TRBV11-3,20,CASSLGGLMWAPLIWASYTF,TGTGCCAGCAGCTTAGGGGGCCTTATGTGGGCCCCCCTAATCTGGGCTAGCTACACCTTC
NA,TRBJ2-3,NA,TRBV24-1,16,CATSEGQVPSTDTQYF,TGTGCCACCAGTGAGGGGCAGGTACCTAGCACAGATACGCAGTATTTT
NA,TRBJ2-7,NA,TRBV18,12,CASSETEYEQYF,TGTGCCAGCTCCGAGACGGAGTACGAGCAGTACTTC